In this sample, the clone carrying this TCR beta chain turned up a few times. Its target is unknown. The sample originates from a study of T cells after posttransplantation cyclophosphamide. Notes on the study in general: Blood and skin or GI T cell repertoires showed limited TRB overlap. Recipient CMV seropositivity and CMV reactivation strongly tracked TRB clonality.

The length of the CDR3 is 15 residues. V lost 3 bases to trimming and J lost 2 bases; unmatched junction nucleotides: 7. Germline values: CDR1 LGHNA, CDR2 YSLEER. Some clones are missing from TCRdb's copy, which holds only in-frame ones; the method was immunoSEQ multiplex PCR. The sample contains approximately 12,000 clones, about 2% of which appear only once. Busulfan-fludarabine conditioning, marrow transplant, and cyclophosphamide on days +3 and +4 were administered. The sequenced sample was PBMCs, obtained after allogeneic stem cell transplant with posttransplant cyclophosphamide. The TCR was taken from a male patient aged 25 to 39 who received an allogeneic stem cell transplant from a related donor, was CMV-positive, and had no GVHD. Part of the T cell pool may stem from the graft donor. This rearrangement joins TRBV4-3 to TRBJ2-7; 7 bases are a match to TRBD1. The CDR3 spells CASSQNRGSAYEQYF. The CDR3 coding sequence is TGCGCCAGCAGCCAGAACAGGGGCTCGGCCTACGAGCAGTACTTC.